This TCR beta chain was identified during a study of a mutant IDH1 vaccine in newly diagnosed glioma. Time point indicated: baseline, week 1 (first vaccination visit). As for treatment: pre-vaccination baseline after standard-of-care therapy. Measured with immunoSEQ multiplex PCR; TCRdb has only the in-frame clones, and not every one. The data show nearly 70,000 clones, around 79% seen once. V lost 3 bases, J lost 2 bases, and 6 bases stayed unmatched. The CDR3 length is 15 residues. CDR1 LNHDA and CDR2 SQIVND come from the germline V gene (reference sequence). The sequence was obtained from a man over 45 with glioma. Specimen: PBMCs, collected from a glioma patient treated with radiotherapy, temozolomide or both. The chain combines TRBV19 with TRBJ1-2, with 7 nucleotides matching TRBD1. CDR3: CASSMGIQGNYGYTF. CDR3 DNA sequence: TGTGCCAGTAGTATGGGGATACAGGGGAACTATGGCTACACCTTC.